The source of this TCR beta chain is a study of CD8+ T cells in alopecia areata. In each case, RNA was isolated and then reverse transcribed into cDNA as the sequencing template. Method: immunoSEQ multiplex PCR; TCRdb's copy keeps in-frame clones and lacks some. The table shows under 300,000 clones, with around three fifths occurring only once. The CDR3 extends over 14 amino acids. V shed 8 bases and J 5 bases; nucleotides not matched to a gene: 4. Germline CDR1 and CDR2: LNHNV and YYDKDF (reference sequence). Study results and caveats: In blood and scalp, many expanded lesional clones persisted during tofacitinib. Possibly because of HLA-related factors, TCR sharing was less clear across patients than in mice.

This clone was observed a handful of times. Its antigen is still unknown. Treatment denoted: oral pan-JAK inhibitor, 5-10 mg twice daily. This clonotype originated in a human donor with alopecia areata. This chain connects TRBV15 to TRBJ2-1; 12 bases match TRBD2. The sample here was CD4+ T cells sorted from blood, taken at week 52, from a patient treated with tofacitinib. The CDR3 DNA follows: TGTGCCACCCTGGGACTAGCGGGTCACAATGAGCAGTTCTTC. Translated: CATLGLAGHNEQFF.